This T cell receptor beta chain comes out of a study of T cells in Graves' hyperthyroidism and ophthalmopathy. General study findings and limits: Blood also contained most expanded thyroid clonotypes above 0.001.

Each ophthalmopathy patient scored at least 3 on the Clinical Activity Score and at least 4 on NOSPECS grade, with duration under 3 months. Based on clinical symptoms, serum thyroxine and TRAb, thyroid ultrasound and orbital computed tomography, diagnoses were reached. Fresh peripheral blood, less than 11 ml of it, supplied the PBMCs. It was RNA transcripts that yielded the amplified TCR beta CDR3 regions. The HTBI set primed first-round TCR CDR3 RT-PCR. A single record per CDR3 protein comes from TCRdb applying MiXCR to the multiplex PCR reads. Among hundreds of thousands of distinct CDR3 sequences, about 24% were seen once, and the ten largest hold about 10%. On this clonotype: Its target is not known.

This sequence was found in a woman in her 30s with Graves' ophthalmopathy. Material for sequencing was blood.

CDR3 sequence (DNA): TGTGCCAGCAGTACCGCAGGGGGTTACTCACCCCTCCACTTT. It codes for CASSTAGGYSPLHF. The chain uses TRBV28 and TRBJ1-6; TRBD1 matches at 7 bases. Trimming removed 5 bases from V and 10 bases from J; junction bases left unmatched: 8. Germline lookup yields CDR1 MDHEN and CDR2 SYDVKM. The CDR3 is made up of 14 amino acids.